This TCR beta chain comes out of a study of cytomegalovirus exposure and HLA in healthy donors. Overall study results and limits: The records held CMV serostatus as the only immune exposure information. Some highly shared sequence variants likely arose as a pipeline artifact. As a later analysis showed, several of the most significant clusters appeared to be linked to common viral pathogens.

Details on this clone: The antigen remains undetermined.

Between the trimmed V and J ends, which lost 6 bases and 4 bases, there was a span of 16 bases. From germline, CDR1 is SNHLY and CDR2 FYNNEI. The CDR3 contains 15 residues. Primers included in the PCR were 60 Vbeta and 13 Jbeta primers. Only in-frame clones appear in the TCRdb table, and some are missing; sequencing was by immunoSEQ multiplex PCR. The sample records 170,000 or so clones, approximately 84% being singletons. This TCR was sampled from a boy between 2 and 10 years old in good health and CMV-seronegative. The sample taken for sequencing was PBMCs. The chain has TRBV2 and TRBJ2-1; the D gene is possibly TRBD2 (6 bases). CDR3 loop: CASRRFESGYNEQFF. The DNA for the CDR3 is TGTGCCAGCAGGAGATTTGAAAGCGGGTACAATGAGCAGTTCTTC.